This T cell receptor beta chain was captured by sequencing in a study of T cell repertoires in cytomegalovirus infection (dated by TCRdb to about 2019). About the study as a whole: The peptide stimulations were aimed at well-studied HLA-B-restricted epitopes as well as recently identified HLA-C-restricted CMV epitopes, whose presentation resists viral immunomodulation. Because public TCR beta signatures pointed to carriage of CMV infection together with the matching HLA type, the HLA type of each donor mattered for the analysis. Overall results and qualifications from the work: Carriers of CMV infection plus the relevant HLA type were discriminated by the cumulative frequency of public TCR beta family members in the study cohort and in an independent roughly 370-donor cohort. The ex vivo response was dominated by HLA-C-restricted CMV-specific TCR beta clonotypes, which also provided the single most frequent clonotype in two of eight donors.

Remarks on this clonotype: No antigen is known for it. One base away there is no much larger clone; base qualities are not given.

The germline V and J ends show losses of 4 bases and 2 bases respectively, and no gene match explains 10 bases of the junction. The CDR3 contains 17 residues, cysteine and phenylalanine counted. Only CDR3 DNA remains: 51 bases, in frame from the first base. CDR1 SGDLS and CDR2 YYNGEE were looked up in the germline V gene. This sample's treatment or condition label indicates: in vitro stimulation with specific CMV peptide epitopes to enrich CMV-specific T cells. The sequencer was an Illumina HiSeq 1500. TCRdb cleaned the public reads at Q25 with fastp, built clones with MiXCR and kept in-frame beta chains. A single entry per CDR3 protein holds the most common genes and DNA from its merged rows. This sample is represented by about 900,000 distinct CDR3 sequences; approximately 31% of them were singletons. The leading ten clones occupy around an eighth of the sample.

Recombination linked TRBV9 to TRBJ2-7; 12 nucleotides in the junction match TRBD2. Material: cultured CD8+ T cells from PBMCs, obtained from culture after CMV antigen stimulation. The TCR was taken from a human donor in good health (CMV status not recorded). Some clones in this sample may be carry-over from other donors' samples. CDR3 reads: CASSPRELAGGTYEQYF. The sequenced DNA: TGTGCCAGCAGCCCGAGGGAACTAGCGGGGGGTACCTACGAGCAGTACTTC.